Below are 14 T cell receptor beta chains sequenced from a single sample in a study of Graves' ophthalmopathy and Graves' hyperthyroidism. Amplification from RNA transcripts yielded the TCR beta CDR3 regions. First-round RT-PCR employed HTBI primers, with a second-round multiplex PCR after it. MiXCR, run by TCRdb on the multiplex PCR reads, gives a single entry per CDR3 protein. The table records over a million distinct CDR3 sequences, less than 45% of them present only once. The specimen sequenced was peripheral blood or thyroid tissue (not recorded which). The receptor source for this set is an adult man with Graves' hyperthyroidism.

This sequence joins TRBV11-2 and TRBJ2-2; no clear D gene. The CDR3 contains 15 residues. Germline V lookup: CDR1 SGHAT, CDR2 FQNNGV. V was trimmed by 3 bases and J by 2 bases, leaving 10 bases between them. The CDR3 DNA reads TGTGCCAGCAGCTTTTCCTTGGTCAACACCGGGGAGCTGTTTTTT. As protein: CASSFSLVNTGELFF.

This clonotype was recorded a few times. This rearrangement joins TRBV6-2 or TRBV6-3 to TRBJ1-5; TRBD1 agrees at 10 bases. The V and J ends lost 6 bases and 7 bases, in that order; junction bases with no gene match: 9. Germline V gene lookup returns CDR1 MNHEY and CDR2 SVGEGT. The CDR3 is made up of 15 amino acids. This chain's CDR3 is CASRTGQGIVQPQHF. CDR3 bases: TGTGCCAGCAGAACGGGACAGGGGATCGTCCAGCCCCAGCATTTT.

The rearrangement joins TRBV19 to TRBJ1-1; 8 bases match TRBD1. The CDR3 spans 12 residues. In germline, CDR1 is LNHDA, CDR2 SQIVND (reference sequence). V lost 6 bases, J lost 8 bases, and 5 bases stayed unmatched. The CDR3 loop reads CASSMTGAEAFF. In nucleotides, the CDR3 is TGTGCCAGTAGCATGACAGGGGCGGAAGCTTTCTTT.

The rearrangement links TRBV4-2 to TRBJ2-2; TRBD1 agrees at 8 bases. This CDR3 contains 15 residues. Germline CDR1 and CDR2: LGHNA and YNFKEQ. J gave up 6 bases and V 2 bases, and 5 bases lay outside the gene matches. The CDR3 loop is CASSQTGGSAGELFF. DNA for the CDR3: TGTGCCAGCAGCCAAACAGGGGGTTCCGCCGGGGAGCTGTTTTTT.

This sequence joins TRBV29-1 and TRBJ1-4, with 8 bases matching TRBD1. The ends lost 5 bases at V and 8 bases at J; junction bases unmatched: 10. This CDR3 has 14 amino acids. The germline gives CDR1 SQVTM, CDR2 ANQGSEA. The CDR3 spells CSVIRTGMGEKLFF. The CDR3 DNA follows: TGCAGCGTTATCCGGACAGGGATGGGGGAAAAACTGTTTTTT.

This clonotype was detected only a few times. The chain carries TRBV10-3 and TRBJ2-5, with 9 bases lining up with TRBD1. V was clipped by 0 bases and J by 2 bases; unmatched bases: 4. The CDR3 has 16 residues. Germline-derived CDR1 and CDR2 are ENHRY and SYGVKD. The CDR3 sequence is CAISESGQGLQETQYF. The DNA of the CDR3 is TGTGCCATCAGTGAGTCGGGACAGGGATTACAAGAGACCCAGTACTTC.

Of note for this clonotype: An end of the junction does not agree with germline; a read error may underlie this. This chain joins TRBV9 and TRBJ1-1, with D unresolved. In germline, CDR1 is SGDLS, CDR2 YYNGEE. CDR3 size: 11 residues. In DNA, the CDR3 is TGTGCCAGCAGCGGTGGAACTGAAGCTCTCTTT. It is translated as CASSGGTEALF.

The CDR3 region has the DNA TGCAGCGTTGCTGGACAGGGAAACGAAAAACTGTTTTTT. Protein sequence: CSVAGQGNEKLFF. This chain uses TRBV29-1 with TRBJ1-4; 8 bases match TRBD1. V trimming: 4 bases; J trimming: 8 bases; junction bases outside the gene matches: 6. CDR1 and CDR2 (germline): SQVTM, ANQGSEA. The CDR3 loop spans 13 amino acids.

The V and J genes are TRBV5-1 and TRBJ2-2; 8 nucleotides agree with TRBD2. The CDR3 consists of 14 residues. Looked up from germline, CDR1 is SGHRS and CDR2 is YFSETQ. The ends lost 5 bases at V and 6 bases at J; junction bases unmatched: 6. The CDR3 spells CASSYAGRAGELFF. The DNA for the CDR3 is TGCGCCAGCAGTTACGCCGGGAGGGCCGGGGAGCTGTTTTTT.

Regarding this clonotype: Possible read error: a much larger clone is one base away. CDR3 amino acids: CATSENRVGHTF. CDR3 DNA sequence: TGTGCCACCAGTGAAAACAGGGTTGGCCACACCTTC. This chain joins TRBV24-1 and TRBJ1-2; D is possibly TRBD1 (6 bases). Germline V gene sequence: CDR1 KGHDR, CDR2 SFDVKD. The CDR3 covers 12 residues.

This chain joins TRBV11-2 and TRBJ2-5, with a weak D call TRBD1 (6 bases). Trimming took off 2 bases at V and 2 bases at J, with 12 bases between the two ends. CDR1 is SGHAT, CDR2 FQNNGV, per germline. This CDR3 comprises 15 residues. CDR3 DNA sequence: TGTGCCAGCAGCTTAAACAGGGCGAATCAAGAGACCCAGTACTTC. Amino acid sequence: CASSLNRANQETQYF.

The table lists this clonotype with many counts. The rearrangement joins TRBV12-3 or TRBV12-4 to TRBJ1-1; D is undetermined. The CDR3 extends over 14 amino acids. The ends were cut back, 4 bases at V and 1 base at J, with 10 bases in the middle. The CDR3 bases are TGTGCCAGCAGTTCCCAGGACGGGAACACTGAAGCTTTCTTT. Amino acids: CASSSQDGNTEAFF.

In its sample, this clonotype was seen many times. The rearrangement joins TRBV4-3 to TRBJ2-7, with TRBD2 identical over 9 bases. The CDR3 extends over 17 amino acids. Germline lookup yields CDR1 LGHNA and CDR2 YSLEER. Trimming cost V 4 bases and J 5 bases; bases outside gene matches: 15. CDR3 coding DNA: TGCGCCAGCAGCCCCTCGTCGGGCGGGAGGGCCACCGACGAGCAGTACTTC. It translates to CASSPSSGGRATDEQYF.

CDR3 DNA sequence: TGTGCCAGCAGTTTGGGACAGGGACAAAATCAGCCCCAGCATTTT. It encodes CASSLGQGQNQPQHF. The genes are TRBV6-6 and TRBJ1-5, with 9 bases matching TRBD1. J lost 4 bases, V lost 4 bases, and 5 bases had no gene match. CDR3 size: 15 residues. Per the germline V gene, CDR1 is MNHNY and CDR2 is SVGAGI (reference sequence).